These 18 T cell receptor beta chains share one sample of origin, sequenced in a study of cytomegalovirus exposure and HLA in healthy donors. The primer mix had 60 Vbeta and 13 Jbeta primers. Only in-frame clones appear in the TCRdb table, and some are missing; sequencing was by immunoSEQ multiplex PCR. This sample carries just over 65,000 clones, approximately 78% of them seen once, and the ten largest clones take roughly 6.8%. Sequenced: PBMCs. Receptor source: a human donor in good health.

V is TRBV5-1 and J is TRBJ2-3; 8 bases map to TRBD2. This CDR3 is built from 16 residues. Germline V CDR1 and CDR2: SGHRS, YFSETQ. V was pared by 4 bases and J by 7 bases, with 14 bases of the junction left unmatched. The chain's CDR3 is CASSPGRAGFRNTQYF. DNA of the CDR3: TGCGCCAGCAGCCCCGGGAGGGCGGGGTTCCGAAATACGCAGTATTTT.

This clone was seen a single time. The genes are TRBV14 and TRBJ1-4; possibly TRBD1 for D (6 bases). The CDR3 contains 14 residues. V lost 5 bases, J lost 8 bases, and 15 bases lay in between. The germline V gene encodes CDR1 SGHDN and CDR2 FVKESK. The CDR3 DNA sequence: TGTGCCAGCAGCAACCGGGACACCGTGGAAAAACTGTTTTTT. This translates into CASSNRDTVEKLFF.

In this sample, this clone turned up once. The chain has TRBV5-4 and TRBJ1-1; 9 bases align to TRBD1. V was clipped by 3 bases and J by 5 bases; unmatched bases: 2. Germline CDR1 reads SGHNT; CDR2 reads YYREEE (reference sequence). The CDR3 has 13 amino acids. The CDR3 sequence: CASSYRGRTEAFF. Here the CDR3 DNA reads TGTGCCAGCAGCTACAGGGGGCGGACTGAAGCTTTCTTT.

The rearrangement uses TRBV7-9 and TRBJ1-4; D is perhaps TRBD1 (5 bases). This CDR3 spans 14 amino acids. CDR1 is SEHNR, CDR2 FQNEAQ, per germline (reference sequence). The germline V and J ends were trimmed by 7 bases and 0 bases, with 9 bases remaining between them. The CDR3 loop reads CASTGDATNEKLFF. CDR3 DNA: TGTGCCAGCACGGGGGACGCAACTAATGAAAAACTGTTTTTT. The variable domain in full, with the rest retrieved from reference TRBV7-9 and TRBJ1-4, is DTGVSQNPRHKITKRGQNVTFRCDPISEHNRLYWYRQTLGQGPEFLTYFQNEAQLEKSRLLSDRFSAERPKGSFSTLEIQRTEQGDSAMYLCASTGDATNEKLFFGSGTQLSVL.

The chain uses TRBV19 and TRBJ1-5; perhaps TRBD1 as D (6 bases). Germline assignment: CDR1 LNHDA and CDR2 SQIVND (reference sequence). Between the trimmed V and J ends, which lost 2 bases and 4 bases, there was a span of 9 bases. The CDR3 is made up of 14 amino acids. The CDR3 DNA is TGTGCCAGTAGTATACAGGGGCCGAATCAGCCCCAGCATTTT. It specifies CASSIQGPNQPQHF.

The chain links TRBV6-1 to TRBJ2-7; TRBD1 matches 9 bases. The CDR3 extends over 13 amino acids. CDR1 is MNHNS and CDR2 is SASEGT in the germline V gene. The J segment lost 7 bases and the V segment lost 6 bases, leaving 7 bases of the junction unmatched. In DNA form, the CDR3 reads TGTGCCAGCAGACAGGGGGCGACGGAAGAGCAGTACTTC. It encodes CASRQGATEEQYF.

This clone was picked up one time. The genes are TRBV30 and TRBJ2-7, with D possibly matching TRBD1 (6 bases). The CDR3 sequence is 14 residues long. Germline V gene lookup returns CDR1 GTSNPN and CDR2 SVGIG (reference sequence). The V end lost 4 bases, the J end lost 5 bases, and 18 bases lay between the germline ends. DNA of the CDR3: TGTGCCTGGACCCTACAGGGTATAATCAACGAGCAGTACTTC. Translated: CAWTLQGIINEQYF.

The J gene is TRBJ2-7, the V gene TRBV5-6, with 7 bases identical to TRBD1. Looked up from germline, CDR1 is SGHDT and CDR2 is YYEEEE. The V and J ends lost 4 bases and 2 bases, in that order; junction bases with no gene match: 3. The CDR3 runs 13 residues. The CDR3 spells CASSLDRAYEQYF. The CDR3 nucleotides read TGTGCCAGCAGCCTCGACAGGGCCTACGAGCAGTACTTC.

This clone was seen only a few times. The V call is TRBV10-3, the J call TRBJ2-3, with TRBD2 identical over 10 bases. The germline CDR1 and CDR2 sequences are ENHRY and SYGVKD. The CDR3 loop spans 16 amino acids. The junction had 18 bases not matched to a gene; V was cut back by 11 bases and J by 7 bases. CDR3 sequence (DNA): TGTGCCGCCGGAGGAGCGGGGGGGCTCGGGGGCAATACGCAGTATTTT. Its translation is CAAGGAGGLGGNTQYF.

V gene TRBV5-1 combines with J gene TRBJ1-6, with D uncertain. CDR1 is SGHRS and CDR2 is YFSETQ in the germline V gene. Trimming cost V 4 bases and J 8 bases, with 16 bases left between them. The CDR3 length is 15 residues. This CDR3 is CASSLDILIDSPLHF. The CDR3 nucleotides are TGCGCCAGCAGCCTCGACATACTGATTGATTCACCCCTCCACTTT.

The V gene is TRBV7-6, the J gene TRBJ2-7; D unresolved. The CDR3 runs 13 residues. Germline lookup yields CDR1 SGHVS and CDR2 FNYEAQ. V was cut by 6 bases and J by 2 bases, with 11 bases left in between. CDR3 sequence: CASSPSAAYEQYF. In DNA form, the CDR3 reads TGTGCCAGCAGTCCCAGTGCCGCCTACGAGCAGTACTTC.

The V and J genes are TRBV7-2 and TRBJ2-5; TRBD1 aligns across 7 bases. Germline CDR1 reads SGHTA; CDR2 reads FQGNSA. The ends lost 1 base at V and 4 bases at J; junction bases unmatched: 3. The CDR3 is 14 amino acids. The CDR3 here is CASSLGQGSETQYF. In nucleotides, the CDR3 is TGTGCCAGCAGCTTAGGACAGGGCTCAGAGACCCAGTACTTC.

The J gene is TRBJ2-3, the V gene TRBV7-3; 8 positions match TRBD2. CDR3 length: 16 amino acids. Germline V lookup: CDR1 SGHTA, CDR2 FQGTGA. J lost 4 bases, V lost 5 bases, and 11 bases had no gene match. The CDR3 DNA is TGTGCCAGCAGCCCGTTAGCGGGAACCCCGGCAGATACGCAGTATTTT. Its protein product is CASSPLAGTPADTQYF. The whole variable domain, remainder taken from reference TRBV7-3 and TRBJ2-3, is GAGVSQTPSNKVTEKGKYVELRCDPISGHTALYWYRQSLGQGPEFLIYFQGTGAADDSGLPNDRFFAVRPEGSVSTLKIQRTERGDSAVYLCASSPLAGTPADTQYFGPGTRLTVL.

The chain has TRBV27 and TRBJ2-7, with TRBD1 identical over 7 bases. Germline assignment: CDR1 MNHEY and CDR2 SMNVEV (reference sequence). The CDR3 length is 16 residues. Losses at the gene ends were 4 bases for V and 0 bases for J; bases not matched to a gene: 9. The DNA of the CDR3 is TGTGCCAGCAGTTCCTCCGGGACAGTCCCCTCCTACGAGCAGTACTTC. Translated: CASSSSGTVPSYEQYF.

This clone showed up just a few times. The chain carries TRBV15 and TRBJ1-4, with 7 nucleotides matching TRBD1. This CDR3 is 13 amino acids long. V shed 8 bases, J shed 6 bases, and the junction held 6 bases outside the gene matches. CDR1 is LNHNV and CDR2 is YYDKDF in the germline V gene (reference sequence). CDR3 nucleotides: TGTGCCACCCGGTCGACAGGGTATGAAAAACTGTTTTTT. Translating it yields CATRSTGYEKLFF.

The chain couples TRBV28 to TRBJ2-1; TRBD2 aligns across 8 bases. J gave up 7 bases and V 6 bases, and 8 bases lay outside the gene matches. The CDR3 totals 14 residues. Germline CDR1 MDHEN, CDR2 SYDVKM. The CDR3 sequence: CASRGGGPVNEQFF. The CDR3, as DNA: TGTGCCAGCAGGGGCGGGGGGCCGGTTAATGAGCAGTTCTTC.

The J gene is TRBJ1-5, the V gene TRBV7-8; the D gene is possibly TRBD1 (5 bases). There are 14 residues in the CDR3. CDR1 is SGHVS, CDR2 FQNEAQ, per germline. The V and J ends lost 5 bases and 4 bases respectively, with 12 bases between them. For the CDR3, the DNA is TGTGCCAGCAGCGTATCCGGGGGGAATCAGCCCCAGCATTTT. Translating gives CASSVSGGNQPQHF.

CDR3: CASSQDRYYEQYF. CDR3 bases: TGCGCCAGCAGCCAAGATAGGTACTACGAGCAGTACTTC. The V call is TRBV4-3, the J call TRBJ2-5, with D unclear. The closer fit of TRBJ2-7 to the DNA end suggests the J call may be wrong. This CDR3 contains 13 residues. The germline gives CDR1 LGHNA, CDR2 YSLEER.